The 29 T cell receptor beta chains below come from one sample, sequenced in a study of brain T cells in children with intractable seizures. Clones were read by immunoSEQ multiplex PCR, and TCRdb kept only the in-frame ones, dropping some. This table holds about 40,000 clones, approximately 90% found once. The sequencing here drew on peripheral blood, taken at surgery. These receptors were taken from a girl aged 2 to 10 with tuberous sclerosis and intractable seizures.

The rearrangement uses TRBV30 and TRBJ2-3; TRBD1 matches at 8 bases. Trimming took 7 bases from V and 1 from J; bases not matched to a gene: 10. The germline V gene has CDR1 GTSNPN and CDR2 SVGIG (reference sequence). This CDR3 is 15 amino acids long. CDR3 in amino acids: CASEHATGGTDTQYF. CDR3 in DNA: TGTGCCTCCGAACATGCGACAGGGGGCACAGATACGCAGTATTTT.

The chain uses TRBV28 and TRBJ2-6; tentatively, D is TRBD1 (6 bases). This CDR3 comprises 17 residues. Germline CDR1 MDHEN, CDR2 SYDVKM. V was shortened by 3 bases and J by 0 bases, with 12 bases between the two germline ends. The CDR3 reads CASSFWGPTSGANVLTF. CDR3 in DNA: TGTGCCAGCAGTTTTTGGGGGCCGACCTCTGGGGCCAACGTCCTGACTTTC.

About this clone: One end of the junction does not line up with germline, which may come from a read error. The chain joins TRBV7-7 to TRBJ2-7, with D possibly being TRBD2 (6 bases). CDR3 length: 13 amino acids. The V gene's germline CDR1 is SSHAT and CDR2 FNYEAQ (reference sequence). The CDR3 coding sequence is TGTGCTAGCAGCTGGGGACTCGGATACGAGCAGTACTTC. This codes for CASSWGLGYEQYF.

About this clone itself: Its ends do not fully match the called genes, so a read error is possible. The V gene is TRBV24-1, the J gene TRBJ2-3; TRBD1 might be the D (5 bases). Germline V CDR1 and CDR2: KGHDR, SFDVKD. The CDR3 is 12 amino acids. The CDR3 DNA follows: TGTGCCACCAGTGACCACCTGGACATCCCCAATTTT. Protein: CATSDHLDIPNF.

The rearrangement links TRBV6-5 to TRBJ1-4, with TRBD1 identical over 8 bases. The CDR3 has 15 residues. Germline CDR1 and CDR2: MNHEY and SVGAGI. J lost 7 bases, V lost 6 bases, and 10 bases had no gene match. CDR3 sequence: CASSVRQGFGEKLFF. The CDR3 DNA sequence: TGTGCCAGCAGCGTTCGACAGGGGTTCGGTGAAAAACTGTTTTTT.

V usage is TRBV11-2 and J usage is TRBJ1-3, with no clear D. Trimming pared 5 bases from V and 1 base from J, leaving 15 bases between. This CDR3 is built from 16 residues. CDR1 is SGHAT and CDR2 is FQNNGV in the germline V gene. The CDR3 sequence is CASSPDLQSSGNTIYF. The CDR3, as DNA: TGTGCCAGCAGCCCAGATTTGCAAAGTTCTGGAAACACCATATATTTT.

In this sample, this clone turned up once. The CDR3 is CASSPRDRDTGELFF. CDR3 sequence (DNA): TGTGCCAGCAGTCCCCGCGATCGGGACACCGGGGAGCTGTTTTTT. This chain links TRBV28 with TRBJ2-2, with D unclear. The CDR3 is made up of 15 amino acids. Germline V gene data show CDR1 as MDHEN and CDR2 as SYDVKM. The V gene lost 5 bases and the J gene lost 3 bases, with 13 bases spanning the gap.

The genes are TRBV9 and TRBJ2-5, with D possibly matching TRBD1 (5 bases). This CDR3 region has 16 residues. Per germline, CDR1 SGDLS and CDR2 YYNGEE. V lost 0 bases and J lost 5, with 17 bases in between. The CDR3 spells CASSVEDGQGRETQYF. The CDR3 DNA reads TGTGCCAGCAGCGTAGAGGACGGCCAGGGTCGTGAGACCCAGTACTTC.

The chain employs TRBV7-2 and TRBJ1-1; the D gene is possibly TRBD1 (5 bases). The CDR3 extends over 17 amino acids. Germline CDR1 is SGHTA and CDR2 is FQGNSA. Trimming pared 5 bases from V and 5 bases from J, leaving 24 bases between. The CDR3 coding sequence is TGTGCCAGCAGCCCAACCGTTCTGGGGGTAATGCGGACTGAAGCTTTCTTT. It specifies CASSPTVLGVMRTEAFF.

The CDR3 bases are TGCGCCAGCAGCTTGAAATGGGTGGGTGGGGGATACACTGAAGCTTTCTTT. Amino acids: CASSLKWVGGGYTEAFF. This chain links TRBV5-1 with TRBJ1-1; D is perhaps TRBD1 (5 bases). This CDR3 has 17 residues. Germline CDR1 is SGHRS and CDR2 is YFSETQ. Trimming took off 1 base at V and 3 bases at J, with 19 bases between the two ends.

There are a few counts of this clone. The chain combines TRBV10-1 with TRBJ1-6, with a weak D call TRBD1 (5 bases). Germline-derived CDR1 and CDR2 are WNHNN and SYGVQD (reference sequence). This CDR3 is built from 14 residues. Trimming shortened V by 6 bases and J by 5 bases, and 11 bases separated the two germline ends. In nucleotides, the CDR3 is TGCGCCAGCAGGAGGGAGGGGAATAATTCACCCCTCCACTTT. Encoded protein: CASRREGNNSPLHF.

CDR3 region: CASSGDRWNTGELFF. Here the CDR3 DNA reads TGTGCCAGCAGTGGAGATAGGTGGAACACCGGGGAGCTGTTTTTT. The V call is TRBV6-6, the J call TRBJ2-2; D ambiguous. Looked up from germline, CDR1 is MNHNY and CDR2 is SVGAGI (reference sequence). This CDR3 is built from 15 residues. Trimming removed 5 bases at V and 1 base at J, with 11 bases between.

This chain uses TRBV10-3 with TRBJ1-4, with TRBD1 identical over 9 bases. The CDR3 is 14 amino acids. Germline CDR1 and CDR2: ENHRY and SYGVKD. J lost 8 bases, V lost 3 bases, and 4 bases had no gene match. CDR3 DNA: TGTGCCATCAGTGACGGACAGGGGTGGGAAAAACTGTTTTTT. This gives the protein CAISDGQGWEKLFF.

The chain recombines TRBV27 with TRBJ2-1; tentatively, D is TRBD2 (5 bases). Trimming cost V 7 bases and J 7 bases, with 20 bases left between them. CDR3 size: 15 residues. Germline CDR1 and CDR2: MNHEY and SMNVEV (reference sequence). This CDR3 is CASNPTSGEWNEQFF. The CDR3, as DNA: TGTGCCAGCAACCCAACCAGCGGCGAATGGAATGAGCAGTTCTTC.

This clone was detected only a few times. The chain carries TRBV30 and TRBJ1-1; no clear D gene. This CDR3 contains 13 residues. V lost 4 bases, J lost 4 bases, and 13 bases lay in between. CDR1 is GTSNPN and CDR2 is SVGIG in the germline V gene (reference sequence). The CDR3 DNA reads as TGTGCCTGGAACGAGGGTGTGGGCACTGAAGCTTTCTTT. Protein product: CAWNEGVGTEAFF. Drawing the rest from reference TRBV30 and TRBJ1-1, the complete variable domain is SQTIHQWPATLVQPVGSPLSLECTVEGTSNPNLYWYRQAAGRGLQLLFYSVGIGQISSEVPQNLSASRPQDRQFILSSKKLLLSDSGFYLCAWNEGVGTEAFFGQGTRLTVV.

This chain links TRBV19 with TRBJ2-7; possible D gene TRBD1, 6 bases. This CDR3 contains 15 residues. Germline CDR1 is LNHDA and CDR2 is SQIVND (reference sequence). V was pared by 3 bases and J by 1 base, with 13 bases between. As DNA, the CDR3 is TGTGCCAGTAGTATCCCGAGCAGGGGATCCTACGAGCAGTACTTC. Its translation: CASSIPSRGSYEQYF.

The genes are TRBV9 and TRBJ1-4; 9 positions match TRBD1. Germline loops: CDR1 SGDLS, CDR2 YYNGEE. The length of the CDR3 is 15 residues. With 4 bases clipped from V and 5 bases from J, the junction kept 6 bases outside the gene matches. The CDR3: CASSYRTGENEKLFF. CDR3 coding DNA: TGTGCCAGCAGCTACCGGACAGGGGAGAATGAAAAACTGTTTTTT.

The CDR3 loop reads CASSQDPPTGARAQYF. CDR3 nucleotide sequence: TGTGCCAGCAGCCAAGATCCCCCCACAGGGGCGAGGGCCCAGTACTTC. V usage is TRBV3-1 (or the pseudogene TRBV3-2) and J usage is TRBJ2-5, with 7 bases identical to TRBD1. This CDR3 comprises 16 residues. Germline assignment: CDR1 LGHDT and CDR2 YNNKEL (reference sequence). V gave up 0 bases and J gave up 9 bases; unmatched junction bases: 13.

J is TRBJ1-2 and V is TRBV6-6, with 7 bases aligning to TRBD1. Trimming cost V 4 bases and J 8 bases; bases outside gene matches: 7. The germline CDR1 and CDR2 sequences are MNHNY and SVGAGI (reference sequence). CDR3 length equals 13 residues. The CDR3: CASSLRGGGGYTF. The CDR3 region has the DNA TGTGCCAGCAGTTTAAGGGGAGGGGGCGGCTACACCTTC.

This clone occurred once. This chain connects TRBV3-1 (or the pseudogene TRBV3-2) to TRBJ1-2, with 9 nucleotides matching TRBD1. Germline CDR1 LGHDT, CDR2 YNNKEL (reference sequence). There are 19 residues in the CDR3. Trimming removed 3 bases from V and 4 bases from J; junction bases left unmatched: 18. Here the CDR3 reads CASSHVFFVRDRAAYGYTF. The CDR3 coding sequence is TGTGCCAGCAGCCACGTTTTTTTTGTCCGGGACAGGGCGGCCTATGGCTACACCTTC.

The rearrangement links TRBV6-5 to TRBJ1-1; unclear D gene. V was cut by 4 bases and J by 6 bases, with 6 bases left in between. The length of the CDR3 is 11 residues. Germline values: CDR1 MNHEY, CDR2 SVGAGI. CDR3 nucleotide sequence: TGTGCCAGCAGTTCCCGGGCTGAAGCTTTCTTT. Amino acid sequence: CASSSRAEAFF.

The gene calls are TRBV23-1 and TRBJ1-5; no clear D gene. TRBV23-1 has ORF status, its function being uncertain. This CDR3 comprises 14 residues. Trimming left V 11 bases short and J 4 bases short, with 18 bases between. CDR3 sequence: CACIESLNNQPQHF. CDR3 coding DNA: TGCGCCTGTATAGAGAGTTTAAATAATCAGCCCCAGCATTTT.

This chain connects TRBV7-9 to TRBJ1-2, with D unclear. Trimming removed 1 base at V and 13 bases at J, with 10 bases between. Germline V gene lookup returns CDR1 SEHNR and CDR2 FQNEAQ (reference sequence). CDR3 size: 11 residues. CDR3 residues: CASSLVRGATF. The CDR3 region has the DNA TGTGCCAGCAGCTTAGTTCGGGGTGCCACCTTC.

The V and J genes are TRBV6-5 and TRBJ1-4; D gene uncertain. Germline assignment: CDR1 MNHEY and CDR2 SVGAGI. The V and J ends lost 6 bases and 5 bases respectively, with 13 bases between them. The CDR3 consists of 14 residues. CDR3 nucleotide sequence: TGTGCCAGCAGCCGGACGGAGACAAATGAAAAACTGTTTTTT. Amino acid sequence: CASSRTETNEKLFF.

V gene TRBV18 combines with J gene TRBJ1-5; the match to TRBD1 covers 8 bases. J lost 4 bases, V lost 5 bases, and 4 bases had no gene match. Germline V gene data show CDR1 as KGHSH and CDR2 as LQKENI. The CDR3 spans 14 residues. The CDR3 bases are TGTGCCAGCTCAGCGACAGGGGCGAATCAGCCCCAGCATTTT. Residues: CASSATGANQPQHF.

This chain links TRBV5-8 with TRBJ2-4; TRBD1 might be the D (5 bases). The ends were cut back, 4 bases at V and 0 bases at J, with 11 bases in the middle. CDR3 length: 15 amino acids. Looked up from germline, CDR1 is SGHTS and CDR2 is YDEGEE. The CDR3 loop is CASSPRQLAKNIQYF. CDR3 nucleotides: TGTGCCAGCAGCCCTAGACAGCTAGCCAAAAACATTCAGTACTTC.

The rearrangement joins TRBV3-1 (or the pseudogene TRBV3-2) to TRBJ2-4; TRBD2 matches 14 bases. CDR1 and CDR2 (germline): LGHDT, YNNKEL (reference sequence). This CDR3 spans 18 amino acids. The ends lost 1 base at V and 5 bases at J; junction bases unmatched: 7. The CDR3 reads CASSQVGTSGGWENIQYF. The CDR3 region has the DNA TGTGCCAGCAGCCAAGTAGGGACTAGCGGGGGCTGGGAAAACATTCAGTACTTC.

V usage is TRBV4-1 and J usage is TRBJ1-1; D might be TRBD1 (5 bases). This CDR3 spans 15 amino acids. The ends were cut back, 7 bases at V and 4 bases at J, with 19 bases in the middle. Looked up from germline, CDR1 is MGHRA and CDR2 is YSYEKL. CDR3 sequence reads: CASKRGAVSSTEAFF. The CDR3 region has the DNA TGCGCCAGCAAAAGAGGGGCTGTGTCGAGCACTGAAGCTTTCTTT.

The rearrangement joins TRBV7-2 to TRBJ2-4; 9 bases are a match to TRBD1. The CDR3 is made up of 18 amino acids. The V gene's germline CDR1 is SGHTA and CDR2 FQGNSA. V lost 6 bases, J lost 3 bases, and 15 bases stayed unmatched. The chain's CDR3 is CASSDLAPDRGGKNIQYF. In nucleotides, the CDR3 is TGTGCCAGCAGTGACCTAGCTCCGGACAGGGGAGGCAAAAACATTCAGTACTTC.